Below, 22 T cell receptor beta chains from the same sample are listed, as sequenced in a study of OX40 agonist ivuxolimab in advanced cancers. The repertoire was sequenced with immunoSEQ multiplex PCR; TCRdb's copy has only in-frame clones and lacks some. The data hold about 100,000 clones, with 91% observed a single time. The starting material was CD4+ or CD8+ T cells sorted from blood, obtained in a trial of the OX40 agonist ivuxolimab. All receptors derive from an adult with an advanced solid tumor such as melanoma, head and neck, liver or kidney cancer.

The genes are TRBV7-2 and TRBJ2-7; 9 bases match TRBD2. This CDR3 is 15 amino acids long. CDR1 SGHTA and CDR2 FQGNSA come from the germline V gene. Trimming cost V 1 base and J 0 bases; bases outside gene matches: 1. The CDR3 DNA reads as TGTGCCAGCAGCTTAGGGACTAGCGCCTCCTACGAGCAGTACTTC. As protein: CASSLGTSASYEQYF.

The chain couples TRBV5-1 to TRBJ1-1; D perhaps matches TRBD1 (5 bases). V was cut by 3 bases and J by 2 bases, with 11 bases left in between. This CDR3 has 14 residues. Germline values: CDR1 SGHRS, CDR2 YFSETQ. CDR3 protein: CASSSLGPNTEAFF. In DNA, the CDR3 is TGCGCCAGCAGCTCCCTGGGGCCCAACACTGAAGCTTTCTTT. Looking up the rest from reference TRBV5-1 and TRBJ1-1 gives the full variable domain: KAGVTQTPRYLIKTRGQQVTLSCSPISGHRSVSWYQQTPGQGLQFLFEYFSETQRNKGNFPGRFSGRQFSNSRSEMNVSTLELGDSALYLCASSSLGPNTEAFFGQGTRLTVV.

The rearrangement uses TRBV7-3 and TRBJ1-1; 7 bases are shared with TRBD1. CDR3 length: 13 residues. Germline V gene data show CDR1 as SGHTA and CDR2 as FQGTGA. The V segment lost 4 bases and the J segment 5 bases; nucleotides outside the gene matches: 4. This CDR3 reads CASSSTGQTEAFF. CDR3 bases: TGTGCCAGCAGCTCGACGGGACAGACTGAAGCTTTCTTT.

The chain employs TRBV4-1 and TRBJ2-3, with D tentatively TRBD1 or TRBD2 (6 bases each). CDR1 and CDR2 from the germline V gene are MGHRA and YSYEKL. CDR3 size: 15 residues. The V end lost 5 bases, the J end lost 1 base, and 13 bases lay between the germline ends. In DNA, the CDR3 is TGCGCCAGCAGCTCAAGGGGGGTTGGCACAGATACGCAGTATTTT. Amino acid sequence: CASSSRGVGTDTQYF.

The genes are TRBV28 and TRBJ2-3, with D possibly TRBD2 on 5 matching bases. The V end was cut by 2 bases, the J end by 9 bases, with 24 bases between. CDR3 length: 17 amino acids. CDR1 is MDHEN and CDR2 is SYDVKM in the germline V gene. The CDR3 region has the DNA TGTGCCAGCAGTTTAAGGGCCAGGAGGTTCGGGGAGAGCACGCAGTATTTT. This gives the protein CASSLRARRFGESTQYF.

The rearrangement joins TRBV6-5 to TRBJ1-1, with D uncertain. This CDR3 is built from 16 residues. V was trimmed by 3 bases and J by 1 base, leaving 15 bases between them. Germline CDR1 MNHEY, CDR2 SVGAGI. CDR3 amino acids: CASSYSPVGKNTEAFF. The CDR3, as DNA: TGTGCCAGCAGTTATTCCCCGGTAGGGAAGAACACTGAAGCTTTCTTT.

The table lists this clone with a count of one. The chain has TRBV9 and TRBJ2-1; D is perhaps TRBD1 or TRBD2 (6 bases each). Germline values: CDR1 SGDLS, CDR2 YYNGEE. V lost 5 bases to trimming and J lost 3 bases, with 15 bases between them. The CDR3 totals 15 residues. The CDR3, as DNA: TGTGCCAGCAGTTTAACGGGGGCTAACTACAATGAGCAGTTCTTC. It codes for CASSLTGANYNEQFF.

A few counts support this clone. The rearrangement links TRBV30 to TRBJ1-3; no reliable D call. The V end was cut by 5 bases, the J end by 4 bases, with 6 bases between. The CDR3 covers 11 residues. Germline V gene sequence: CDR1 GTSNPN, CDR2 SVGIG (reference sequence). The CDR3 is CAWLPGNTIYF. For the CDR3, the DNA is TGTGCCTGGCTCCCCGGAAACACCATATATTTT.

V and J are TRBV6-5 and TRBJ2-2; no clear D. Trimming removed 7 bases from V and 6 bases from J, with 18 bases in between. The germline V gene encodes CDR1 MNHEY and CDR2 SVGAGI. This CDR3 has 15 residues. The CDR3 loop is CASTRSISDAGELFF. The CDR3 DNA reads TGTGCCAGCACCAGGAGCATATCGGACGCCGGGGAGCTGTTTTTT.

This sequence joins TRBV28 and TRBJ2-7; 9 bases are shared with TRBD2. The V gene's germline CDR1 is MDHEN and CDR2 SYDVKM. CDR3 length: 15 amino acids. Trimming took 3 bases from V and 3 from J; bases not matched to a gene: 6. The CDR3 nucleotides are TGTGCCAGCAGTTTCGTGGGACTAGCCCTCTACGAGCAGTACTTC. Translated: CASSFVGLALYEQYF.

The genes are TRBV6-5 and TRBJ1-3; TRBD1 might be the D (5 bases). The germline gives CDR1 MNHEY, CDR2 SVGAGI. The CDR3 consists of 15 residues. V was clipped by 7 bases and J by 0 bases, with 13 bases between them. CDR3 in DNA: TGTGCCAGCACCCGGGGCGGATTCTCTGGAAACACCATATATTTT. Translated: CASTRGGFSGNTIYF.

J is TRBJ2-6 and V is TRBV2; D is possibly TRBD1 (5 bases). Germline loops: CDR1 SNHLY, CDR2 FYNNEI. V shed 4 bases and J shed 3 bases, with 7 bases lying between them. The CDR3 has 14 residues. The DNA of the CDR3 is TGTGCCAGCAGTGCAGGGTATGGGGCCAACGTCCTGACTTTC. Translation gives CASSAGYGANVLTF. The complete variable domain, with remaining parts taken from reference TRBV2 and TRBJ2-6, reads EPEVTQTPSHQVTQMGQEVILRCVPISNHLYFYWYRQILGQKVEFLVSFYNNEISEKSEIFDDQFSVERPDGSNFTLKIRSTKLEDSAMYFCASSAGYGANVLTFGAGSRLTVL.

V and J are TRBV7-8 and TRBJ1-5; D may be TRBD1 (5 bases). V was cut by 5 bases and J by 3 bases, with 17 bases left in between. This CDR3 spans 16 amino acids. CDR1 is SGHVS, CDR2 FQNEAQ, per germline. In DNA form, the CDR3 reads TGTGCCAGCAGCCCCCCGATAAGACAGCACAATCAGCCCCAGCATTTT. Amino acids: CASSPPIRQHNQPQHF.

The chain employs TRBV20-1 and TRBJ2-1; D remains unclear. Looked up from germline, CDR1 is DFQATT and CDR2 is SNEGSKA (reference sequence). The CDR3 covers 10 residues. CDR3 DNA sequence: TGCAGCCTAGTCGACAATGAGCAGTTCTTC. Its protein is CSLVDNEQFF.

The chain couples TRBV7-2 to TRBJ2-1; D call uncertain. This CDR3 comprises 15 residues. With 3 bases removed from V and 0 bases from J, the gap between germline ends came to 9 bases. From germline, CDR1 is SGHTA and CDR2 FQGNSA. CDR3 sequence (DNA): TGTGCCAGCAGCTTTCGCTGGAGCTCCTACAATGAGCAGTTCTTC. Its protein product is CASSFRWSSYNEQFF.

This chain uses TRBV5-5 with TRBJ2-3; D might be TRBD1 (5 bases). The germline gives CDR1 SGHKS, CDR2 YYEKEE (reference sequence). The CDR3 length is 15 residues. Between the trimmed V and J ends, which lost 0 bases and 2 bases, there was a span of 10 bases. CDR3 in DNA: TGTGCCAGCAGCTTGGGGGGCGGTTACACAGATACGCAGTATTTT. As protein: CASSLGGGYTDTQYF.

This rearrangement joins TRBV6-1 to TRBJ2-7; possibly TRBD1 for D (6 bases). The germline V gene encodes CDR1 MNHNS and CDR2 SASEGT. Trimming pared 2 bases from V and 2 bases from J, leaving 13 bases between. This CDR3 contains 15 residues. The CDR3, as DNA: TGTGCCAGCAGTGAATTGAGGGGGACCACCTACGAGCAGTACTTC. It codes for CASSELRGTTYEQYF.

J is TRBJ2-7 and V is TRBV7-2, with TRBD2 matching 12 bases. With V trimmed by 5 bases and J by 3 bases, 5 bases remained unmatched. Germline CDR1 is SGHTA and CDR2 is FQGNSA. The CDR3 extends over 15 amino acids. In DNA, the CDR3 is TGTGCCAGCAGCCCTCGACTAGCGGGAGACTACGAGCAGTACTTC. Translation: CASSPRLAGDYEQYF.

The chain recombines TRBV6-6 with TRBJ1-1; D may be TRBD1 (5 bases). CDR1 is MNHNY, CDR2 SVGAGI, per germline (reference sequence). Trimming left V 5 bases short and J 5 bases short, with 12 bases between. The length of the CDR3 is 13 residues. The CDR3 is CASSTQQETEAFF. The DNA of the CDR3 is TGTGCCAGCAGTACGCAACAGGAGACTGAAGCTTTCTTT.

The chain is built from TRBV28 and TRBJ1-2; TRBD1 matches at 11 bases. The CDR3 is 15 amino acids. Germline V gene sequence: CDR1 MDHEN, CDR2 SYDVKM. The J segment lost 7 bases and the V segment lost 8 bases, leaving 12 bases of the junction unmatched. This CDR3 reads CASLQHRTGGIGYTF. In DNA form, the CDR3 reads TGTGCCAGCCTACAACACCGGACAGGGGGCATTGGCTACACCTTC.

The rearrangement links TRBV7-6 to TRBJ2-7, with D possibly matching TRBD1 (5 bases). The CDR3 sequence is 14 residues long. Trimming took off 5 bases at V and 0 bases at J, with 11 bases between the two ends. CDR1 SGHVS and CDR2 FNYEAQ come from the germline V gene. The DNA of the CDR3 is TGTGCCAGCAGCGCGAACAGGCACTCCTACGAGCAGTACTTC. Encoded protein: CASSANRHSYEQYF.

V gene TRBV27 combines with J gene TRBJ2-7, with 14 bases matching TRBD2. V trimming: 5 bases; J trimming: 3 bases; junction bases outside the gene matches: 24. Germline V gene lookup returns CDR1 MNHEY and CDR2 SMNVEV (reference sequence). This CDR3 has 22 residues. The CDR3 sequence is CASSRLVPGLAGEPLRSYEQYF. As DNA, the CDR3 is TGTGCCAGCAGTCGATTGGTTCCGGGACTAGCGGGAGAACCTTTGAGGAGCTACGAGCAGTACTTC.